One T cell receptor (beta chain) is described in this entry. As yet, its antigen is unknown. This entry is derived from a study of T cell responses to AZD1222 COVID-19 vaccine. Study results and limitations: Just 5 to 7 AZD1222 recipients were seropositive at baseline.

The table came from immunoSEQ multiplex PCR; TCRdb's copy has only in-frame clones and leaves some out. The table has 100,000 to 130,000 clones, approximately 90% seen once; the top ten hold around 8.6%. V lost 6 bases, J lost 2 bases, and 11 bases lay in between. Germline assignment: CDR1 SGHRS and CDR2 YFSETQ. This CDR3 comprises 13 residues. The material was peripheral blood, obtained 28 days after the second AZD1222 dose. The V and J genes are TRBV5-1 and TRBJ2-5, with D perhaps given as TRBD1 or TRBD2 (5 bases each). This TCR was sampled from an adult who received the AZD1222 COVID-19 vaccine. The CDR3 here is CASNRDGQETQYF. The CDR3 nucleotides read TGCGCCAGCAACCGGGACGGACAAGAGACCCAGTACTTC.